The rows below give T cell receptor beta chains drawn from one sample of a study of T cell responses to AZD1222 COVID-19 vaccine. Generated by immunoSEQ multiplex PCR, the TCRdb table keeps only in-frame clones and is missing some. The sample shows approximately 110,000 clones, 88% of them seen only once. The specimen was peripheral blood, collected on day 0 of AZD1222 vaccination. All receptors derive from an adult in good health. Each CDR3 is given with its conserved first and last residue. D genes are given only for firm matches. For some rows the clone size is stated as once, few or many, or as a class when expanded; others skip it.

v_gene	abundance	d_gene	j_gene	CDR3aa	CDR3nt
TRBV10-3	NA	NA	TRBJ2-7	CAISEEGGGWYEQYF	TGTGCCATCAGTGAGGAAGGCGGTGGGTGGTACGAGCAGTACTTC
TRBV4-3	NA	NA	TRBJ1-5	CASSQRQYNQPQHF	TGCGCCAGCAGCCAGAGACAGTATAATCAGCCCCAGCATTTT
TRBV10-3	NA	TRBD1	TRBJ2-7	CAIKRQGLGTYEQYF	TGTGCCATCAAGAGACAGGGGTTGGGGACCTACGAGCAGTACTTC
TRBV28	few	NA	TRBJ2-3	CASSWTTGDTDTQYF	TGTGCCAGCAGTTGGACTACCGGAGACACAGATACGCAGTATTTT
TRBV5-1	NA	TRBD1	TRBJ2-3	CASSPMTGGTDTQYF	TGCGCCAGCAGCCCAATGACAGGGGGCACAGATACGCAGTATTTT
TRBV12-3/TRBV12-4	NA	NA	TRBJ1-2	CASTEGTFYGYTF	TGTGCCAGCACCGAGGGGACCTTCTATGGCTACACCTTC
TRBV15	NA	NA	TRBJ1-6	CATSSRELDSPLHF	TGTGCCACCAGCTCCAGGGAGCTAGATTCACCCCTCCACTTT
TRBV6-5	NA	NA	TRBJ2-7	CASGVEASYEQYF	TGTGCCAGCGGGGTAGAGGCCTCCTACGAGCAGTACTTC
TRBV7-9	NA	TRBD1	TRBJ1-1	CASSSGQGVSEAFF	TGTGCCAGCAGCTCCGGACAGGGGGTGTCTGAAGCTTTCTTT
TRBV10-3	few	TRBD1	TRBJ1-2	CAISGTGLANYGYTF	TGTGCCATCAGCGGGACAGGCCTAGCTAACTATGGCTACACCTTC
TRBV5-5	once	NA	TRBJ2-2	CASSLSIGSTWASGELFF	TGTGCCAGCAGCTTGAGTATCGGCAGCACCTGGGCGTCCGGGGAGCTGTTTTTT
TRBV6-2/TRBV6-3	few	TRBD1	TRBJ2-7	CASSSPGTGWLEQYF	TGTGCCAGCAGCTCTCCCGGGACAGGATGGCTCGAGCAGTACTTC
TRBV28	few	NA	TRBJ2-3	CASSSASGKFGTQYF	TGTGCCAGCAGTTCGGCGTCGGGGAAATTTGGTACGCAGTATTTT
TRBV27	NA	NA	TRBJ1-2	CASSLKSAANYGYTF	TGTGCCAGCAGTTTAAAATCGGCGGCCAACTATGGCTACACCTTC
TRBV28	NA	NA	TRBJ1-4	CASGQLEKLFF	TGTGCTTCGGGACAACTTGAAAAACTGTTTTTT
TRBV11-2	NA	TRBD1	TRBJ1-2	CASSLGQNYGYTF	TGTGCCAGCAGCCTGGGACAGAACTATGGCTACACCTTC
TRBV9	NA	NA	TRBJ1-2	CASSVPTGVGGYTF	TGTGCCAGCAGCGTCCCTACGGGGGTTGGAGGCTACACCTTC
TRBV6-5	NA	NA	TRBJ2-3	CASKEQSGAGDTQYF	TGTGCCAGTAAGGAGCAGTCGGGAGCAGGGGATACGCAGTATTTT
TRBV28	few	NA	TRBJ2-3	CASTLGRPGAQDTQYF	TGTGCCAGCACCTTGGGGAGGCCCGGGGCCCAAGATACGCAGTATTTT
TRBV4-1	once	NA	TRBJ2-7	CASSQEVGPSYEQYF	TGCGCCAGCAGCCAAGAGGTTGGGCCTTCCTACGAGCAGTACTTC
TRBV6-2/TRBV6-3	NA	NA	TRBJ2-7	CASSYYGRVNEQYF	TGTGCCAGCAGTTACTATGGGCGGGTAAACGAGCAGTACTTC
TRBV19	NA	NA	TRBJ2-7	CASSMVWDGSSYEQYF	TGTGCCAGTAGTATGGTGTGGGACGGAAGCTCCTACGAGCAGTACTTC
TRBV5-8	NA	NA	TRBJ2-7	CASSSWGAVDEQYF	TGTGCCAGCAGCTCCTGGGGGGCTGTCGACGAGCAGTACTTC
TRBV9	NA	TRBD1	TRBJ1-5	CASSGQGGNQPQHF	TGTGCCAGCAGCGGGCAGGGGGGCAATCAGCCCCAGCATTTT
TRBV24-1	NA	TRBD2	TRBJ2-3	CATSLAGALTDTQYF	TGTGCCACCTCACTAGCGGGGGCCCTCACAGATACGCAGTATTTT
TRBV29-1	NA	TRBD1	TRBJ1-1	CSAGEGAGTEAFF	TGCAGCGCTGGGGAGGGGGCAGGTACTGAAGCTTTCTTT
TRBV9	few	NA	TRBJ1-1	CASSVVSDREAFF	TGTGCCAGCAGCGTAGTATCTGACAGGGAAGCTTTCTTT
TRBV5-1	NA	NA	TRBJ1-3	CASSLEGSSGNTIYF	TGCGCCAGCAGCTTGGAGGGGAGCTCTGGAAACACCATATATTTT
TRBV5-4	few	NA	TRBJ1-6	CASSESGLINSPLHF	TGTGCCAGCAGCGAGTCGGGACTGATCAATTCACCCCTCCACTTT
TRBV7-2	NA	TRBD2	TRBJ2-7	CASSLVGGEPYEQYF	TGTGCCAGCAGCTTAGTGGGGGGGGAGCCCTACGAGCAGTACTTC
TRBV2	NA	NA	TRBJ1-5	CASSEQGPGQPQHF	TGTGCCAGCAGTGAACAGGGGCCGGGGCAGCCCCAGCATTTT